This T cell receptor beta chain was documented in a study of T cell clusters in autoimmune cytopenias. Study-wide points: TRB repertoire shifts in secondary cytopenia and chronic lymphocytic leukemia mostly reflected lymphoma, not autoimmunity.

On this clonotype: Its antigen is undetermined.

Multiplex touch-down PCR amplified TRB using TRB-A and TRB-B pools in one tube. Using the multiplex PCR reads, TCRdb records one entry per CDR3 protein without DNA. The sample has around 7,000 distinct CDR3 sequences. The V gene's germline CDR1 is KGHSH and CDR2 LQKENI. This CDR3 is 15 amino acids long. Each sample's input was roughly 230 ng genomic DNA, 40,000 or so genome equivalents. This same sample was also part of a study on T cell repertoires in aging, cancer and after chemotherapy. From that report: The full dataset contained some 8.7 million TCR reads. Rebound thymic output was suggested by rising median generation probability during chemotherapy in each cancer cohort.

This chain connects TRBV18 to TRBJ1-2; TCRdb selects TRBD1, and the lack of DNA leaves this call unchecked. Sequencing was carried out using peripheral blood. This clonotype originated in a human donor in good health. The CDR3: CASSLNAQGNYGYTF. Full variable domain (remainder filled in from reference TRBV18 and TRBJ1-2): NAGVMQNPRHLVRRRGQEARLRCSPMKGHSHVYWYRQLPEEGLKFMVYLQKENIIDESGMPKERFSAEFPKEGPSILRIQQVVRGDSAAYFCASSLNAQGNYGYTFGSGTRLTVV.